Shown below are 26 T cell receptor beta chains from a single sample sequenced in a study of blood T cell repertoires in COVID-19. TCRdb keeps only in-frame clones here, not all; method: immunoSEQ multiplex PCR. The sample yields approximately 300,000 clones, around 87% seen once. Sequencing input: PBMCs or T cells enriched from blood (not recorded which). The receptors were gathered from a woman in her thirties who had recovered from COVID-19.

The V gene is TRBV7-3, the J gene TRBJ2-2; possible D gene TRBD2, 7 bases. This CDR3 contains 16 residues. Trimming took 6 bases from V and 4 from J, leaving 18 bases between them. Looked up from germline, CDR1 is SGHTA and CDR2 is FQGTGA. CDR3 in DNA: TGTGCCAGCAGTCCGAACGGGGGGCCCGGCACCGGGGAGCTGTTTTTT. It specifies CASSPNGGPGTGELFF.

The chain is built from TRBV5-1 and TRBJ2-1, with 12 nucleotides matching TRBD2. J was trimmed by 4 bases and V by 1 base; bases with no gene match: 6. The CDR3 runs 17 residues. Germline V gene sequence: CDR1 SGHRS, CDR2 YFSETQ. Here the CDR3 reads CASSLYYLAGGYNEQFF. The CDR3, as DNA: TGCGCCAGCAGCTTGTACTACCTAGCGGGGGGGTACAATGAGCAGTTCTTC.

V usage is TRBV5-4 and J usage is TRBJ2-3; TRBD2 matches 14 bases. The CDR3 length is 18 residues. Germline V CDR1 and CDR2: SGHNT, YYREEE (reference sequence). J gave up 6 bases and V 1 base, and 10 bases lay outside the gene matches. The CDR3 coding sequence is TGTGCCAGCAGCTTGCCGGGACTAGCGGGGGCCCGCGGCGATACGCAGTATTTT. Translation: CASSLPGLAGARGDTQYF.

In DNA, the CDR3 is TGTGCCAGCAGCCACCCGGACAGACCTAATGAAAAACTGTTTTTT. This gives the protein CASSHPDRPNEKLFF. The V gene is TRBV16, the J gene TRBJ1-4, with D tentatively TRBD1 (6 bases). The V end was cut by 3 bases, the J end by 3 bases, with 11 bases between. CDR1 KGHSY and CDR2 FQNENV come from the germline V gene. The CDR3 runs 15 residues.

The rearrangement joins TRBV2 to TRBJ1-1; 7 nucleotides agree with TRBD1. Germline lookup yields CDR1 SNHLY and CDR2 FYNNEI. The CDR3 covers 14 residues. V lost 5 bases to trimming and J lost 2 bases; unmatched junction nucleotides: 5. The CDR3, as DNA: TGTGCCAGCAGTTCTAGGACAGGCAACACTGAAGCTTTCTTT. It encodes CASSSRTGNTEAFF.

The genes are TRBV27 and TRBJ2-2; TRBD2 matches at 10 bases. Germline V gene lookup returns CDR1 MNHEY and CDR2 SMNVEV (reference sequence). Unmatched junction bases numbered 13, after V lost 5 bases and J lost 7 bases. CDR3 length equals 17 residues. CDR3 sequence: CASSPSSGGSPGGELFF. The CDR3 nucleotides read TGTGCCAGCAGTCCCAGTAGCGGGGGGAGCCCCGGCGGGGAGCTGTTTTTT.

This clone has just one count. This rearrangement joins TRBV5-6 to TRBJ1-1; D gene ambiguous. This CDR3 is 14 amino acids long. Germline lookup yields CDR1 SGHDT and CDR2 YYEEEE. Trimming pared 4 bases from V and 2 bases from J, leaving 12 bases between. As DNA, the CDR3 is TGTGCCAGCAGCCGGCAGGCAGCTAACACTGAAGCTTTCTTT. As protein: CASSRQAANTEAFF.

As DNA, the CDR3 is TGCGCCAGCAGCCGCCAACTTGGGACAGGATACTCCTACGAGCAGTACTTC. Translation: CASSRQLGTGYSYEQYF. This rearrangement joins TRBV4-1 to TRBJ2-7; 8 bases line up with TRBD1. Trimming at V came to 4 bases and at J to 0 bases, leaving 11 bases not matched to a gene. Germline V gene data show CDR1 as MGHRA and CDR2 as YSYEKL. There are 17 residues in the CDR3.

The rearrangement joins TRBV9 to TRBJ1-2; no firm D call. The V gene lost 1 base and the J gene lost 5 bases, with 9 bases spanning the gap. The germline gives CDR1 SGDLS, CDR2 YYNGEE. The CDR3 covers 13 residues. CDR3 sequence: CASSVREQYGYTF. The CDR3 region has the DNA TGTGCCAGCAGCGTAAGGGAGCAATATGGCTACACCTTC.

The chain has TRBV12-3 or TRBV12-4 and TRBJ1-5, with D tentatively TRBD1 (6 bases). V gave up 4 bases and J gave up 7 bases, with 8 bases separating them. The CDR3 length is 12 residues. The CDR3 reads CASSSQGQPQHF. The CDR3, as DNA: TGTGCCAGCAGTTCCCAGGGGCAGCCCCAGCATTTT.

The V gene is TRBV16, the J gene TRBJ1-2, with a possible D match to TRBD1 (5 bases). The germline V gene encodes CDR1 KGHSY and CDR2 FQNENV. This CDR3 has 14 amino acids. Between the trimmed V and J ends, which lost 2 bases and 2 bases, there was a span of 9 bases. CDR3: CASSQQQENYGYTF. The CDR3 DNA sequence: TGTGCCAGCAGCCAACAACAGGAGAACTATGGCTACACCTTC. Variable domain in full (rest from reference TRBV16 and TRBJ1-2): GEEVAQTPKHLVRGEGQKAKLYCAPIKGHSYVFWYQQVLKNEFKFLISFQNENVFDETGMPKERFSAKCLPNSPCSLEIQATKLEDSAVYFCASSQQQENYGYTFGSGTRLTVV.

The V gene is TRBV29-1, the J gene TRBJ1-2, with 8 nucleotides matching TRBD1. The J segment lost 7 bases and the V segment lost 4 bases, leaving 8 bases of the junction unmatched. CDR3 length: 13 residues. The germline gives CDR1 SQVTM, CDR2 ANQGSEA. In DNA, the CDR3 is TGCAGCGTTGCTTGGACAGGGCTCTCTGGCTACACCTTC. It yields the protein CSVAWTGLSGYTF.

Comments on this clone: At one of its ends the junction is not consistent with the germline gene, which may arise from a read error. The V gene is TRBV18, the J gene TRBJ2-5, with TRBD2 identical over 14 bases. The CDR3 contains 13 residues. The germline V gene has CDR1 KGHSH and CDR2 LQKENI. The CDR3 protein is CASSRGTSGGSHF. In DNA form, the CDR3 reads TGTGCCAGCTCACGAGGGACTAGCGGGGGTTCTCACTTC.

The chain links TRBV19 to TRBJ2-1; 7 bases line up with TRBD1. The CDR3 is 16 residues long. V was pared by 8 bases and J by 4 bases, with 14 bases of the junction left unmatched. The germline gives CDR1 LNHDA, CDR2 SQIVND (reference sequence). The CDR3 here is CASRSKRGQNYNEQFF. The CDR3 DNA sequence: TGTGCCAGTCGATCGAAAAGGGGACAGAATTACAATGAGCAGTTCTTC.

The rearrangement joins TRBV7-3 to TRBJ2-3; tentative D call: TRBD2 (6 bases). Germline V lookup: CDR1 SGHTA, CDR2 FQGTGA. V was pared by 5 bases and J by 0 bases, with 9 bases between. The CDR3 sequence is 14 residues long. CDR3 in DNA: TGTGCCAGCAGCCGGGACTTTAGCACAGATACGCAGTATTTT. Residues: CASSRDFSTDTQYF.

In this sample, this clone turned up many times. The rearrangement uses TRBV4-3 and TRBJ1-2; the match to TRBD1 covers 11 bases. The length of the CDR3 is 18 residues. The germline V gene encodes CDR1 LGHNA and CDR2 YSLEER. Trimming took 0 bases from V and 6 from J; bases not matched to a gene: 12. Here the CDR3 DNA reads TGCGCCAGCAGCCAAGATAGGAGGACAGGGGGCATGCTAGATGGCTACACCTTC. As protein: CASSQDRRTGGMLDGYTF.

The V gene is TRBV3-1 (or the pseudogene TRBV3-2), the J gene TRBJ1-3; D gene unclear. Trimming pared 3 bases from V and 0 bases from J, leaving 9 bases between. CDR3 length equals 15 residues. CDR1 and CDR2 from the germline V gene are LGHDT and YNNKEL (reference sequence). This CDR3 reads CASSHGGDSGNTIYF. The CDR3 DNA reads as TGTGCCAGCAGCCATGGCGGGGACTCTGGAAACACCATATATTTT.

In its sample, this clone was seen a few times. The chain couples TRBV12-5 to TRBJ1-3; the D gene is possibly TRBD1 (6 bases). Germline V gene data show CDR1 as LGHNT and CDR2 as FRNRAP. The CDR3 length is 18 residues. The V gene lost 2 bases and the J gene lost 0 bases, with 17 bases spanning the gap. The CDR3 bases are TGTGCTAGTGGTTTGCTAACAACAGGGTACGGCTCTGGAAACACCATATATTTT. Protein: CASGLLTTGYGSGNTIYF. Complete variable domain (other parts from reference TRBV12-5 and TRBJ1-3): DARVTQTPRHKVTEMGQEVTMRCQPILGHNTVFWYRQTMMQGLELLAYFRNRAPLDDSGMPKDRFSAEMPDATLATLKIQPSEPRDSAVYFCASGLLTTGYGSGNTIYFGEGSWLTVV.

J is TRBJ2-1 and V is TRBV4-1; TRBD1 agrees at 10 bases. V was clipped by 4 bases and J by 2 bases; unmatched bases: 5. This CDR3 region has 16 residues. CDR1 and CDR2 (germline): MGHRA, YSYEKL. CDR3 region: CASSPLTGGAYNEQFF. CDR3 sequence (DNA): TGCGCCAGCAGCCCCCTGACAGGGGGCGCCTACAATGAGCAGTTCTTC.

The rearrangement links TRBV6-5 to TRBJ1-4; TRBD1 aligns across 8 bases. V shed 6 bases, J shed 6 bases, and the junction held 6 bases outside the gene matches. The CDR3 is 14 residues long. The V gene's germline CDR1 is MNHEY and CDR2 SVGAGI. CDR3: CASSPRQGHEKLFF. The CDR3 bases are TGTGCCAGCAGCCCAAGACAGGGGCATGAAAAACTGTTTTTT.

The chain combines TRBV15 with TRBJ1-2, with D unclear. The germline V gene has CDR1 LNHNV and CDR2 YYDKDF (reference sequence). The CDR3 runs to 14 residues. V lost 1 base to trimming and J lost 1 base, with 7 bases between them. In DNA form, the CDR3 reads TGTGCCACCAGCAGAGTGGGCGATAACTATGGCTACACCTTC. Translation: CATSRVGDNYGYTF.

The J gene is TRBJ2-1, the V gene TRBV27, with TRBD2 matching over 7 bases. V was pared by 2 bases and J by 6 bases, with 4 bases of the junction left unmatched. The CDR3 has 14 residues. Germline CDR1 reads MNHEY; CDR2 reads SMNVEV (reference sequence). This CDR3 is CASSLVRGSNEQFF. DNA for the CDR3: TGTGCCAGCAGTTTAGTGCGGGGGTCCAATGAGCAGTTCTTC.

The J gene is TRBJ1-2, the V gene TRBV5-1, with D possibly matching TRBD1 (5 bases). With 3 bases removed from V and 5 bases from J, the gap between germline ends came to 8 bases. The CDR3 is 12 amino acids. Germline lookup yields CDR1 SGHRS and CDR2 YFSETQ. The CDR3 sequence is CASSWRGYGYTF. The CDR3 DNA reads TGCGCCAGCAGCTGGAGGGGTTATGGCTACACCTTC.

This clone was recorded only once. The chain links TRBV7-3 to TRBJ2-6; D is perhaps TRBD2 (5 bases). CDR1 is SGHTA and CDR2 is FQGTGA in the germline V gene. This CDR3 is 15 amino acids long. Trimming stripped 3 bases from V and 2 bases from J, with 8 bases between. CDR3 DNA sequence: TGTGCCAGCAGCTTGGACGGGACTGGGGCCAACGTCCTGACTTTC. This sequence encodes CASSLDGTGANVLTF.

On this clone: Other DNA sequences from this sample encode an identical CDR3 as well. This chain links TRBV5-6 with TRBJ2-7, with 9 bases fitting TRBD1. The CDR3 covers 14 residues. Germline CDR1 is SGHDT and CDR2 is YYEEEE. Trimming took 2 bases from V and 1 from J; bases not matched to a gene: 1. The CDR3 protein is CASSFGTGSYEQYF. The DNA for the CDR3 is TGTGCCAGCAGCTTCGGGACAGGGTCCTACGAGCAGTACTTC.

The genes are TRBV5-4 and TRBJ2-1; D is perhaps TRBD1 (6 bases). Germline lookup yields CDR1 SGHNT and CDR2 YYREEE (reference sequence). Deletions cut 3 bases from V and 2 bases from J, with 15 bases between. The CDR3 covers 16 residues. In DNA form, the CDR3 reads TGTGCCAGCAGCTGGGTACTGGGACAAACCTACAATGAGCAGTTCTTC. Amino acid sequence: CASSWVLGQTYNEQFF. Complete variable domain (other parts from reference TRBV5-4 and TRBJ2-1): ETGVTQSPTHLIKTRGQQVTLRCSSQSGHNTVSWYQQALGQGPQFIFQYYREEENGRGNFPPRFSGLQFPNYSSELNVNALELDDSALYLCASSWVLGQTYNEQFFGPGTRLTVL.